The 29 T cell receptor beta chains listed next were all sequenced from one sample in a study of blood T cells in healthy people across ages. With a J-beta primer mix and a sample-barcoded 5' primer, a second PCR ran roughly 6 to 11 cycles. MiXCR, run by TCRdb on the 5' RACE reads, gives a single entry per CDR3 protein. The data contain 1.5 million or so distinct CDR3 sequences, 40% to 45% of them singletons. Source material: blood. All receptors come from a woman aged 18-35 years in good health.

The chain is built from TRBV20-1 and TRBJ1-1; possible D gene TRBD1, 6 bases. Trimming left V 6 bases short and J 0 bases short, with 11 bases between. There are 13 residues in the CDR3. Per the germline V gene, CDR1 is DFQATT and CDR2 is SNEGSKA (reference sequence). CDR3 amino acids: CSAGRDMNTEAFF. The CDR3 coding sequence is TGCAGTGCCGGGCGGGACATGAACACTGAAGCTTTCTTT.

The V gene is TRBV29-1, the J gene TRBJ2-1, with 9 bases fitting TRBD2. CDR1 SQVTM and CDR2 ANQGSEA come from the germline V gene. CDR3 length equals 16 residues. The junction had 13 bases not matched to a gene; V was cut back by 2 bases and J by 8 bases. The CDR3 DNA sequence: TGCAGCGTTGAACCCCAAGTAGCGGGAGTGGATGATGAGCAGTTCTTC. It codes for CSVEPQVAGVDDEQFF.

V usage is TRBV12-3 or TRBV12-4 and J usage is TRBJ2-7; 8 bases align to TRBD1. Unmatched junction bases numbered 4, after V lost 3 bases and J lost 0 bases. The CDR3 spans 15 residues. The CDR3: CASSLLQGGSYEQYF. CDR3 sequence (DNA): TGTGCCAGCAGTTTGTTACAGGGGGGCTCCTACGAGCAGTACTTC.

The rearrangement joins TRBV27 to TRBJ2-7; the match to TRBD1 covers 7 bases. Germline V lookup: CDR1 MNHEY, CDR2 SMNVEV (reference sequence). The trim removed 0 bases at V and 6 bases at J, leaving 5 bases unmatched. The CDR3 covers 14 residues. The CDR3 coding sequence is TGTGCCAGCAGTTTATCATCTCGGACAGGCGAGCAGTACTTC. This translates into CASSLSSRTGEQYF.

The rearrangement joins TRBV18 to TRBJ1-1; D unresolved. The CDR3 consists of 14 residues. V lost 6 bases to trimming and J lost 1 base, with 12 bases between them. Germline V lookup: CDR1 KGHSH, CDR2 LQKENI. CDR3 sequence reads: CASSTGPQNTEAFF. For the CDR3, the DNA is TGTGCCAGCTCGACCGGACCGCAGAACACTGAAGCTTTCTTT.

The chain carries TRBV5-1 and TRBJ1-1; the D is unclear. Per germline, CDR1 SGHRS and CDR2 YFSETQ. Deletions cut 2 bases from V and 4 bases from J, with 9 bases between. The CDR3 contains 13 residues. DNA for the CDR3: TGCGCCAGCAGCTTATTGGGGATCACTGAAGCTTTCTTT. As protein: CASSLLGITEAFF.

J is TRBJ2-3 and V is TRBV4-3; 8 bases align to TRBD1. The CDR3 is made up of 16 amino acids. CDR1 is LGHNA and CDR2 is YSLEER in the germline V gene. After removal of 4 bases from V and 0 bases from J, the junction contained 6 bases not matched to a gene. Here the CDR3 DNA reads TGCGCCAGCAGCCGACGGACAGGGATGAGCACAGATACGCAGTATTTT. This gives the protein CASSRRTGMSTDTQYF.

This rearrangement joins TRBV29-1 to TRBJ2-7; no clear D. CDR1 SQVTM and CDR2 ANQGSEA come from the germline V gene. V lost 3 bases and J 7 bases, leaving 25 bases between the germline ends. The length of the CDR3 is 16 residues. For the CDR3, the DNA is TGCAGCGTTGATCGTTCGTTTCACTCCCCGTACAATGAGCAGTACTTC. It codes for CSVDRSFHSPYNEQYF.

V gene TRBV4-1 combines with J gene TRBJ2-7, with 8 nucleotides matching TRBD2. Germline lookup yields CDR1 MGHRA and CDR2 YSYEKL. Unmatched junction bases numbered 4, after V lost 1 base and J lost 2 bases. This CDR3 spans 15 amino acids. For the CDR3, the DNA is TGCGCCAGCAGCCAAGCTAGCGGGTCACCCTACGAGCAGTACTTC. Translation gives CASSQASGSPYEQYF.

This clonotype showed up just once. This sequence joins TRBV20-1 and TRBJ2-7, with 8 bases aligning to TRBD1. With the DNA end fitting TRBJ2-5 better, the J assignment may be wrong. The CDR3 covers 13 residues. Germline CDR1 and CDR2: DFQATT and SNEGSKA (reference sequence). CDR3 coding DNA: TGCAGTGTCCCTAGGACAGGGTTTGAGACCCAGTACTTC. This sequence encodes CSVPRTGFETQYF.

The chain links TRBV6-6 to TRBJ1-2; maybe TRBD1 (5 bases). V was pared by 2 bases and J by 2 bases, with 9 bases between. Germline CDR1 MNHNY, CDR2 SVGAGI (reference sequence). The CDR3 length is 14 residues. In DNA, the CDR3 is TGTGCCAGCAGTTACCAGGGCCAGAACTATGGCTACACCTTC. It is translated as CASSYQGQNYGYTF.

The CDR3 here is CASMPREGEQFF. The CDR3 DNA follows: TGTGCCAGCATGCCCCGAGAAGGCGAGCAGTTCTTC. The V call is TRBV5-6, the J call TRBJ2-1; D not certain. CDR3 size: 12 residues. Trimming took 6 bases from V and 10 from J, leaving 14 bases between them. Germline lookup yields CDR1 SGHDT and CDR2 YYEEEE.

The chain employs TRBV7-2 and TRBJ1-1; D perhaps matches TRBD1 (6 bases). Germline values: CDR1 SGHTA, CDR2 FQGNSA. CDR3 length: 13 residues. With 4 bases removed from V and 4 bases from J, the gap between germline ends came to 10 bases. DNA of the CDR3: TGTGCCAGCAGCTCGCAGGGGCCCACTGAAGCTTTCTTT. Protein sequence: CASSSQGPTEAFF. Looking up the rest from reference TRBV7-2 and TRBJ1-1 gives the full variable domain: GAGVSQSPSNKVTEKGKDVELRCDPISGHTALYWYRQSLGQGLEFLIYFQGNSAPDKSGLPSDRFSAERTGGSVSTLTIQRTQQEDSAVYLCASSSQGPTEAFFGQGTRLTVV.

This clonotype was found a few times. The chain couples TRBV29-1 to TRBJ2-7; possibly TRBD2 for D (6 bases). The CDR3 covers 12 residues. Trimming shortened V by 6 bases and J by 0 bases, and 9 bases separated the two germline ends. Germline lookup yields CDR1 SQVTM and CDR2 ANQGSEA. CDR3 residues: CSVTGDSYEQYF. The CDR3 DNA follows: TGCAGCGTCACGGGGGACTCCTACGAGCAGTACTTC.

This clonotype showed up just a few times. It may be a read error: a sequence one base away is much more abundant. The rearrangement joins TRBV7-3 to TRBJ2-3, with D tentatively TRBD1 or TRBD2 (5 bases each). Germline V gene lookup returns CDR1 SGHTA and CDR2 FQGTGA. CDR3 size: 16 residues. The CDR3 DNA follows: TGTGCCGGCAGCTCTACCCCGGGACCCGGCACAGATACGCAGTATTTT. As protein: CAGSSTPGPGTDTQYF.

The chain is built from TRBV3-1 and TRBJ1-4; 10 bases agree with TRBD1. CDR1 and CDR2 from the germline V gene are LGHDT and YNNKEL (reference sequence). J was trimmed by 10 bases and V by 4 bases; bases with no gene match: 18. The CDR3 has 18 residues. The CDR3, as DNA: TGTGCCAGCAGCCGAAGGTATTCCGCCGGGACAGGGGTGGCAAAACTGTTTTTT. Translated: CASSRRYSAGTGVAKLFF.

This clonotype was recorded a few times. The J gene is TRBJ2-5, the V gene TRBV28; D remains ambiguous. The CDR3 spans 14 residues. Per the germline V gene, CDR1 is MDHEN and CDR2 is SYDVKM. The V gene lost 3 bases and the J gene lost 3 bases, with 11 bases spanning the gap. The CDR3 nucleotides are TGTGCCAGCAGTTTGGCTAGGGAAGAAGAGACCCAGTACTTC. It encodes CASSLAREEETQYF.

The V gene is TRBV6-2 or TRBV6-3, the J gene TRBJ2-1; 9 nucleotides match TRBD2. Germline CDR1 reads MNHEY; CDR2 reads SVGEGT. The V gene end was trimmed by 4 bases and the J gene end by 5 bases; junction bases not matched to a gene: 6. The CDR3 has 15 amino acids. Here the CDR3 DNA reads TGTGCCAGCAGTTGGGATAGCGGGGGAAACAATGAGCAGTTCTTC. Translated: CASSWDSGGNNEQFF.

The chain carries TRBV7-2 and TRBJ1-1; 7 bases are shared with TRBD1. This CDR3 has 15 residues. The trim removed 5 bases at V and 3 bases at J, leaving 9 bases unmatched. CDR1 is SGHTA, CDR2 FQGNSA, per germline. This chain's CDR3 is CASSPLTGLHTEAFF. The CDR3 bases are TGTGCCAGCAGCCCGTTGACAGGGCTCCACACTGAAGCTTTCTTT.

This clonotype has more than one count but fewer than ten. The J gene is TRBJ1-1, the V gene TRBV20-1, with D tentatively TRBD1 (5 bases). CDR1 is DFQATT and CDR2 is SNEGSKA in the germline V gene (reference sequence). This CDR3 comprises 11 residues. V was shortened by 8 bases and J by 1 base, with 8 bases between the two germline ends. CDR3 nucleotide sequence: TGCAGTCCGACAGAGAACACTGAAGCTTTCTTT. Amino acids: CSPTENTEAFF.

This clonotype was recorded a few times. The chain employs TRBV6-5 and TRBJ2-7; 14 nucleotides match TRBD2. V was pared by 5 bases and J by 5 bases, with 5 bases of the junction left unmatched. From germline, CDR1 is MNHEY and CDR2 SVGAGI. The CDR3 has 15 amino acids. CDR3 loop: CASSDPGLAGDEQYF. Written as DNA, the CDR3 is TGTGCCAGCAGTGATCCGGGACTAGCGGGAGACGAGCAGTACTTC.

This clonotype was counted only a few times. J is TRBJ2-7 and V is TRBV4-3; D not certain. There are 16 residues in the CDR3. Per the germline V gene, CDR1 is LGHNA and CDR2 is YSLEER. Trimming left V 2 bases short and J 0 bases short, with 14 bases between. The CDR3 here is CASSQSRATYSYEQYF. The CDR3 region has the DNA TGCGCCAGCAGCCAATCCCGGGCTACTTACTCCTACGAGCAGTACTTC.

The chain has TRBV12-3 or TRBV12-4 and TRBJ1-4; D is ambiguous. The germline V and J ends were trimmed by 3 bases and 5 bases, with 13 bases remaining between them. The CDR3 loop spans 15 amino acids. CDR3 in amino acids: CASSFHAVLNEKLFF. Here the CDR3 DNA reads TGTGCCAGCAGTTTTCATGCGGTTCTGAATGAAAAACTGTTTTTT.

The chain couples TRBV7-2 to TRBJ2-3; TRBD2 matches at 7 bases. This CDR3 spans 14 amino acids. J was trimmed by 4 bases and V by 5 bases; bases with no gene match: 6. Germline-derived CDR1 and CDR2 are SGHTA and FQGNSA. The CDR3 nucleotides are TGTGCCAGCAGCAAGGTGGGGGGGGCAGATACGCAGTATTTT. Translating gives CASSKVGGADTQYF.

J is TRBJ2-1 and V is TRBV5-6; a weak D match, TRBD1 (6 bases). This CDR3 is 14 amino acids long. The germline V gene encodes CDR1 SGHDT and CDR2 YYEEEE. V was shortened by 0 bases and J by 6 bases, with 10 bases between the two germline ends. CDR3 region: CASSLVRTVNEQFF. As DNA, the CDR3 is TGTGCCAGCAGCTTGGTCAGGACAGTCAATGAGCAGTTCTTC.

In its sample, this clonotype was seen many times. The chain carries TRBV29-1 and TRBJ2-1; D not certain. Trimming took off 7 bases at V and 5 bases at J, with 18 bases between the two ends. Germline V gene sequence: CDR1 SQVTM, CDR2 ANQGSEA. The CDR3 covers 14 residues. The CDR3 sequence: CSARRNPRDNEQFF. CDR3 DNA: TGCAGCGCTAGGCGCAACCCCAGAGACAATGAGCAGTTCTTC.

This clonotype appeared many times. J is TRBJ1-2 and V is TRBV29-1; D is perhaps TRBD1 (6 bases). This CDR3 is built from 12 residues. The V end lost 2 bases, the J end lost 3 bases, and 7 bases lay between the germline ends. Germline-derived CDR1 and CDR2 are SQVTM and ANQGSEA. CDR3 region: CSVERTDYGYTF. In DNA form, the CDR3 reads TGCAGCGTTGAACGGACAGACTATGGCTACACCTTC.

As regards this clonotype: One junction end does not reproduce the germline sequence, and a read error may be involved. The rearrangement links TRBV27 to TRBJ2-5; D might be TRBD2 (5 bases). Germline V gene lookup returns CDR1 MNHEY and CDR2 SMNVEV (reference sequence). This CDR3 has 15 residues. The CDR3 coding sequence is TGTGCCATCAGTGACATGTTGGCGACTACGGGTACCCAGTACTTC. It translates to CAISDMLATTGTQYF.

The chain couples TRBV12-1 to TRBJ2-1; whether TRBD2, the table's D call, matches the DNA was not checked. TRBV12-1 is a known pseudogene. The CDR3 consists of 17 residues. The CDR3 DNA reads as TGTGCCAGCAGCCAATCGCCGGAGGTAGCGGGAGATAATGAGCAGTTCTTC. Translation: CASSQSPEVAGDNEQFF.